This is a list of T cell receptor beta chains from one sample in a study of CD8+ T cells in alopecia areata. Only in-frame clones appear in the TCRdb table, and some are missing; sequencing was by immunoSEQ multiplex PCR. This sample carries about 180,000 clones, less than 80% of them seen once, and the ten largest clones take around 10%. The sequencing here drew on CD8+ T cells sorted from blood, taken at week 0. The origin of the receptors is a human donor with alopecia areata. Each CDR3 is given with its conserved first and last residue. The D gene is left open where the match is weak. The listing skips clone size in some rows; elsewhere it reads once, few, many or a size class.

TRBJ1-1 TRBV9 - - TGTGCCAGCAGCGTAGGAGGTTTGGGGACTGAAGCTTTCTTT CASSVGGLGTEAFF
TRBJ2-7 TRBV7-9 few TRBD2 TGTGCCAGCAGCGCGCAATTTGGGACTAGCGTTTCCTACGAGCAGTACTTC CASSAQFGTSVSYEQYF
TRBJ2-7 TRBV2 - - TGTGCCAGCAGTGAAGTGCGGGGAAGGGGCTACGAGCAGTACTTC CASSEVRGRGYEQYF
TRBJ2-5 TRBV7-6 - TRBD1 TGTGCCAGCAGCTCTTGGACAGGGTCTCAAGAGACCCAGTACTTC CASSSWTGSQETQYF
TRBJ2-5 TRBV7-9 once - TGTGCCAGCAGCTTACTCGGGAGAGAGACCCAGTACTTC CASSLLGRETQYF
TRBJ1-2 TRBV13 few TRBD1 TGTGCCAGCAGCTGGGCGAGTGAGGACAGGAGAGATAACTATGGCTACACCTTC CASSWASEDRRDNYGYTF
TRBJ2-3 TRBV9 once TRBD2 TGTGCCAGCAGCTCGGGACTAGCGGGTCTCACAGATACGCAGTATTTT CASSSGLAGLTDTQYF
TRBJ1-2 TRBV27 - TRBD1 TGTGCCAGCAGTTTAGCGGGACAGAGCTATGGCTACACCTTC CASSLAGQSYGYTF
TRBJ1-3 TRBV5-6 - TRBD1 TGTGCCAGCAGCTCAGGGACAGGGCCTGGAAACACCATATATTTT CASSSGTGPGNTIYF
TRBJ2-7 TRBV5-1 few - TGCGCCAGCAGCTTGGAGGCAGACGAGCAGTACTTC CASSLEADEQYF
TRBJ2-5 TRBV7-4 - - TGTGCCAGCAGCTTATCCGACTACCAAGAGACCCAGTACTTC CASSLSDYQETQYF
TRBJ2-5 TRBV5-1 - TRBD2 TGCGCCAGCAGCTCCGAGACTAGCGGGGCCCAAGAGACCCAGTACTTC CASSSETSGAQETQYF
TRBJ2-3 TRBV4-1 - - TGCGCCAGCAGCCATGCCACCGGGACTTCCAGCGGAGATACGCAGTATTTT CASSHATGTSSGDTQYF
TRBJ2-1 TRBV15 - TRBD1 TGTGCCACCAGCACGGACAGGGGTGATGAGCAGTTCTTC CATSTDRGDEQFF
TRBJ2-1 TRBV29-1 few TRBD2 TGCAGCGTTGATGCTAGCGGGGGTAGCAATGAGCAGTTCTTC CSVDASGGSNEQFF
TRBJ2-7 TRBV7-9 - - TGTGCCAGCAGCCCACGGGACGGAAGCTCCTACGAGCAGTACTTC CASSPRDGSSYEQYF
TRBJ1-1 TRBV9 - TRBD1 TGTGCCAGCAGCCCCGGGACAGGGTCGTCGAGCACTGAAGCTTTCTTT CASSPGTGSSSTEAFF
TRBJ2-5 TRBV6-5 - - TGTGCCAGCACCCCTACCGGGGGCCACCAAGAGACCCAGTACTTC CASTPTGGHQETQYF
TRBJ2-3 TRBV7-9 few - TGTGCCAGCATACGTGACACAGATACGCAGTATTTT CASIRDTDTQYF
TRBJ2-1 TRBV4-2 - - TGTGCCAGCAGCCTTCCGGGGGGCCGGGGAGGTGAGCAGTTCTTC CASSLPGGRGGEQFF
TRBJ2-3 TRBV30 - - TGTGCCTGGAGTGCCACAGGGGATACGCAGTATTTT CAWSATGDTQYF
TRBJ2-5 TRBV27 - - TGTGCCAGCAGTCGAACCGACACCCGAGAGACCCAGTACTTC CASSRTDTRETQYF
TRBJ1-2 TRBV10-3 few - TGTGCCACCTCGTCGTCCCAGGCAGCTCTCAACTATGGCTACACCTTC CATSSSQAALNYGYTF
TRBJ2-3 TRBV29-1 - TRBD2 TGCAGCGTTGAGGGGCTGATTGCGGGGGGGGCAAGCACAGATACGCAGTATTTT CSVEGLIAGGASTDTQYF
TRBJ2-3 TRBV14 - TRBD2 TGTGCCAGCAGCCATCTAGCGGGGGGCGCAGATACGCAGTATTTT CASSHLAGGADTQYF
TRBJ2-4 TRBV9 - TRBD1 TGTGCCAGCAGCAACGACAGGGTAGCCAAAAACATTCAGTACTTC CASSNDRVAKNIQYF
TRBJ2-5 TRBV5-6 few - TGTGCCAGCAGCTTGAGGGGATGGAGACACCAAGAGACCCAGTACTTC CASSLRGWRHQETQYF
TRBJ1-2 TRBV2 - - TGTGCTGAGCCAGGTCAGGAGCGAGGCTACACCTTC CAEPGQERGYTF
TRBJ2-7 TRBV29-1 - - TGCAGCGTTGAGGTCACCTCGGCATCCTACGAGCAGTACTTC CSVEVTSASYEQYF
TRBJ1-2 TRBV29-1 - TRBD1 TGCAGCGTATACGGACAGGCCCCTACTTACTATGGCTACACCTTC CSVYGQAPTYYGYTF
TRBJ2-2 TRBV29-1 once - TGCAGCGTTGAAGCAGGGTACGGGACCGGGGAGCTGTTTTTT CSVEAGYGTGELFF
TRBJ2-3 TRBV18 - - TGTGCCAGCTCACCATCGGGGGGCCGCACAGATACGCAGTATTTT CASSPSGGRTDTQYF
TRBJ2-5 TRBV19 once - TGTGCCAGTAGTCGGGGGGCCGGTCAGTACTTC CASSRGAGQYF
TRBJ1-5 TRBV5-6 - TRBD1 TGTGCCAGCAGCTTCGGGACAGGGCACAATCAGCCCCAGCATTTT CASSFGTGHNQPQHF
TRBJ1-2 TRBV5-6 - TRBD1 TGTGCCAGCAGCTCCGGGACAGGGGGCCATGGCTACACCTTC CASSSGTGGHGYTF
TRBJ2-5 TRBV7-9 - - TGTGCCAGCAGCTCGCCGGGACAAGAGACCCAGTACTTC CASSSPGQETQYF
TRBJ1-1 TRBV9 - - TGTGCCAGCAGCGTAGAACAGGTGGCAAATGAAGCTTTCTTT CASSVEQVANEAFF